The next 5 T cell receptor beta chains were all read from a single sample in a study of blood T cell repertoires in COVID-19. The data were produced by immunoSEQ multiplex PCR, yet TCRdb's version contains in-frame clones alone and is incomplete. The table lists 110,000 or so clones, roughly 88% of them singletons. Specimen: peripheral blood. These receptors were taken from a woman in her 70s who had recovered from COVID-19.

This clone was recorded only once. The J gene is TRBJ1-1, the V gene TRBV5-4, with 9 bases fitting TRBD1. Germline CDR1 reads SGHNT; CDR2 reads YYREEE (reference sequence). The CDR3 runs 14 residues. V lost 6 bases to trimming and J lost 4 bases; unmatched junction nucleotides: 7. This chain's CDR3 is CASIGTGTVTEAFF. CDR3 in DNA: TGTGCCAGCATTGGGACAGGGACGGTCACTGAAGCTTTCTTT.

The chain couples TRBV7-2 to TRBJ2-3; TRBD2 might be the D (6 bases). The CDR3 runs 15 residues. The germline V gene encodes CDR1 SGHTA and CDR2 FQGNSA. The ends were cut back, 1 base at V and 2 bases at J, with 10 bases in the middle. The CDR3 protein is CASSLDGGPTDTQYF. The DNA for the CDR3 is TGTGCCAGCAGCTTAGACGGGGGACCCACAGATACGCAGTATTTT.

The chain employs TRBV6-5 and TRBJ2-1, with D uncertain. V lost 7 bases and J 11 bases, leaving 18 bases between the germline ends. The CDR3 runs 13 residues. Germline V gives CDR1 MNHEY, CDR2 SVGAGI. CDR3 region: CASISPNGRKQFF. CDR3 bases: TGTGCCAGCATCTCCCCGAATGGCAGGAAGCAGTTCTTC.

The genes are TRBV3-1 (or the pseudogene TRBV3-2) and TRBJ2-3, with 13 nucleotides matching TRBD2. The CDR3 runs 17 residues. Germline CDR1 and CDR2: LGHDT and YNNKEL (reference sequence). After removal of 4 bases from V and 0 bases from J, the junction contained 4 bases not matched to a gene. The CDR3: CASSLGLAGPSTDTQYF. In DNA, the CDR3 is TGTGCCAGCAGCCTGGGACTAGCGGGGCCTAGCACAGATACGCAGTATTTT.

The chain joins TRBV21-1 to TRBJ2-7; the table calls TRBD2, which could not be checked here. TRBV21-1 is recorded as a pseudogene. This CDR3 is 15 amino acids long. The CDR3 loop reads CASSKGPGLPKEQYF. CDR3 DNA: TGTGCCAGCAGCAAGGGCCCGGGACTTCCAAAGGAGCAGTACTTC.